Sequencing of this TCR beta chain was carried out in a study of blood T cell repertoires in COVID-19. About the research overall: From the United States, Italy and Spain came samples of acute and convalescent COVID-19. T cells, B-cell-depleted T cells, or PBMCs provided the cDNA or gDNA that served as material.

From germline, CDR1 is SGHNT and CDR2 YYREEE (reference sequence). The V end lost 0 bases, the J end lost 2 bases, and 14 bases lay between the germline ends. The CDR3 runs 16 residues. In the original workflow: Estimation of nucleated cell counts relied on the amplification of reference gene primers. The data were produced by immunoSEQ multiplex PCR, yet TCRdb's version contains in-frame clones alone and is incomplete. V and J calls and clone size are given by that table; D and trimming were obtained from the DNA. The table shows roughly 180,000 clones, with approximately 79% occurring only once. Sequences were obtained from peripheral blood. The chain joins TRBV5-4 to TRBJ2-5, with TRBD2 as a possible D gene (6 bases). The sequence derives from a man in his 60s with active or convalescent COVID-19. DNA of the CDR3: TGTGCCAGCAGCTTGGGTGGAGGGATGGGGCAAGAGACCCAGTACTTC. Translation gives CASSLGGGMGQETQYF.